One sample yielded the 25 T cell receptor beta chains listed below, sequenced in a study of T cells after yellow fever vaccination. TCRdb independently ran MiXCR on the 5' RACE reads; one entry per CDR3 protein. The sample holds around 140,000 distinct CDR3 sequences; 7% to 9% are singletons and the top ten take roughly 0.71%. The sample consisted of CD4+ T cells sorted from PBMCs, taken 5 days after the yellow fever booster vaccination. The receptor set was obtained from a man aged 30-40 years who received the YFV17D yellow fever vaccine.

A few counts support this clonotype. V gene TRBV7-9 combines with J gene TRBJ1-3; a weak D match, TRBD1 (5 bases). Trimming removed 6 bases at V and 0 bases at J, with 18 bases between. In germline, CDR1 is SEHNR, CDR2 FQNEAQ (reference sequence). The CDR3 has 17 amino acids. This CDR3 is CASRSRKGYDSGNTIYF. The CDR3 DNA sequence: TGTGCCAGCAGATCTCGTAAGGGGTATGACTCTGGAAACACCATATATTTT.

This clonotype was picked up many times. The chain has TRBV12-3 or TRBV12-4 and TRBJ2-1; D is unclear. The CDR3 is 16 amino acids. The V end was cut by 3 bases, the J end by 0 bases, with 12 bases between. CDR3 nucleotides: TGTGCCAGCAGTTTGAGGCTGTATAGCTCCTACAATGAGCAGTTCTTC. Its translation is CASSLRLYSSYNEQFF.

In its sample, this clonotype was seen many times. CDR3 sequence reads: CASGSTGLGTDTQYF. The CDR3 bases are TGCGCCAGCGGATCGACGGGCCTGGGCACAGATACGCAGTATTTT. This sequence joins TRBV5-1 and TRBJ2-3; D unresolved. V dropped 7 bases and J dropped 1 base, with 16 bases sitting between them. This CDR3 is built from 15 residues. Germline lookup yields CDR1 SGHRS and CDR2 YFSETQ.

This clonotype was seen repeatedly, ten times or more. The chain carries TRBV7-2 and TRBJ2-1; D could derive from TRBD1 or TRBD2 (5 bases each). The CDR3 spans 15 residues. V was shortened by 6 bases and J by 7 bases, with 19 bases between the two germline ends. Germline CDR1 is SGHTA and CDR2 is FQGNSA. CDR3: CASRTYSLGENEQFF. CDR3 nucleotide sequence: TGTGCCAGCAGGACTTACTCACTAGGGGAAAATGAGCAGTTCTTC.

This clonotype came up many times. This chain uses TRBV19 with TRBJ2-7; 7 bases map to TRBD1. Germline CDR1 and CDR2: LNHDA and SQIVND (reference sequence). The CDR3 covers 14 residues. The V gene end was trimmed by 5 bases and the J gene end by 6 bases; junction bases not matched to a gene: 10. The CDR3 region has the DNA TGTGCCAGTAGTGCCGTGGATCGGACAGGCGAGCAGTACTTC. Encoded protein: CASSAVDRTGEQYF.

Comments on this clonotype: Being one base from a much bigger clone, this may be a read error. The rearrangement joins TRBV12-3 or TRBV12-4 to TRBJ2-5, with 8 positions matching TRBD2. V shed 4 bases, J shed 5 bases, and the junction held 3 bases outside the gene matches. CDR3 size: 13 residues. The CDR3 reads CASSWTSHETQYF. CDR3 in DNA: TGTGCCAGCAGTTGGACTAGCCATGAGACCCAGTACTTC.

Many counts were recorded for this clonotype. One end of the junction varies from germline; a read error may be responsible. The V call is TRBV7-8, the J call TRBJ2-2; D could derive from TRBD1 or TRBD2 (5 bases each). Germline loops: CDR1 SGHVS, CDR2 FQNEAQ. This CDR3 has 16 residues. CDR3 loop: CASILGSPGIPGELFF. CDR3 nucleotide sequence: TGTGCCAGCATCTTAGGGAGTCCAGGGATCCCCGGGGAGCTGTTTTTT.

This clonotype came up many times. This sequence joins TRBV6-5 and TRBJ2-4; 8 bases match TRBD1. The germline V gene encodes CDR1 MNHEY and CDR2 SVGAGI. The CDR3 is 14 amino acids. V shed 2 bases, J shed 3 bases, and the junction held 0 bases outside the gene matches. The CDR3 nucleotides are TGTGCCAGCAGTTACGGACAGGGCAAAAACATTCAGTACTTC. Its translation: CASSYGQGKNIQYF.

This clonotype was counted many times. The chain combines TRBV7-8 with TRBJ1-4; tentatively, D is TRBD1 (5 bases). Germline V gene sequence: CDR1 SGHVS, CDR2 FQNEAQ. CDR3 length: 15 residues. Trimming left V 1 base short and J 8 bases short, with 14 bases between. Here the CDR3 DNA reads TGTGCCAGCAGCTTAGGCGGGAGGGCAGGGGAAAAACTGTTTTTT. Protein sequence: CASSLGGRAGEKLFF.

The table lists this clonotype with many counts. The chain combines TRBV5-1 with TRBJ2-1, with 8 bases lining up with TRBD2. This CDR3 comprises 13 residues. The V and J ends lost 6 bases and 6 bases, in that order; junction bases with no gene match: 5. Germline V CDR1 and CDR2: SGHRS, YFSETQ. The CDR3 is CASKAGAGNEQFF. In DNA, the CDR3 is TGCGCCAGCAAAGCGGGAGCTGGCAATGAGCAGTTCTTC. The full variable domain, with the rest looked up from reference TRBV5-1 and TRBJ2-1, is KAGVTQTPRYLIKTRGQQVTLSCSPISGHRSVSWYQQTPGQGLQFLFEYFSETQRNKGNFPGRFSGRQFSNSRSEMNVSTLELGDSALYLCASKAGAGNEQFFGPGTRLTVL.

This clonotype has a count of ten or more. The V call is TRBV5-1, the J call TRBJ2-1, with unresolved D. Germline V lookup: CDR1 SGHRS, CDR2 YFSETQ. Deletions cut 5 bases from V and 8 bases from J, with 17 bases between. The CDR3 contains 14 residues. DNA for the CDR3: TGCGCCAGCAGTGAGACTCAAACTCGGGATGAGCAGTTCTTC. Amino acids: CASSETQTRDEQFF. The whole variable domain, filled in from reference TRBV5-1 and TRBJ2-1, reads KAGVTQTPRYLIKTRGQQVTLSCSPISGHRSVSWYQQTPGQGLQFLFEYFSETQRNKGNFPGRFSGRQFSNSRSEMNVSTLELGDSALYLCASSETQTRDEQFFGPGTRLTVL.

At least ten counts were recorded for this clonotype. The chain has TRBV6-2 or TRBV6-3 and TRBJ2-1; TRBD2 matches 8 bases. CDR1 is MNHEY, CDR2 SVGEGT, per germline. Losses at the gene ends were 4 bases for V and 3 bases for J; bases not matched to a gene: 5. The CDR3 spans 15 residues. CDR3: CASSFSGRGYNEQFF. The CDR3 coding sequence is TGTGCCAGCAGTTTCAGCGGGAGAGGCTACAATGAGCAGTTCTTC.

The sample holds a few counts of this clonotype. The J gene is TRBJ2-1, the V gene TRBV7-9; D call uncertain. The germline V and J ends were trimmed by 4 bases and 6 bases, with 7 bases remaining between them. This CDR3 is 12 amino acids long. Germline lookup yields CDR1 SEHNR and CDR2 FQNEAQ (reference sequence). For the CDR3, the DNA is TGTGCCAGCAGCTCCGGGTCCAATGAGCAGTTCTTC. Amino acids: CASSSGSNEQFF.

There are many counts of this clonotype. The chain combines TRBV6-1 with TRBJ2-7; tentatively, D is TRBD1 (6 bases). Germline CDR1 MNHNS, CDR2 SASEGT. The V end lost 2 bases, the J end lost 3 bases, and 11 bases lay between the germline ends. The CDR3 length is 14 residues. CDR3 amino acids: CASSESGRGYEQYF. In DNA form, the CDR3 reads TGTGCCAGCAGTGAAAGCGGCAGGGGCTACGAGCAGTACTTC.

This clonotype was counted many times. The V call is TRBV28, the J call TRBJ2-2; 8 positions match TRBD1. The V segment lost 5 bases and the J segment 4 bases; nucleotides outside the gene matches: 9. Germline V gene data show CDR1 as MDHEN and CDR2 as SYDVKM. CDR3 length equals 16 residues. CDR3 in amino acids: CASSGPRQGITGELFF. CDR3 nucleotides: TGTGCCAGCAGTGGGCCACGACAGGGGATCACCGGGGAGCTGTTTTTT.

In its sample, this clonotype was seen many times. This chain connects TRBV5-6 to TRBJ1-3; D is unclear. This CDR3 comprises 15 residues. V was cut by 0 bases and J by 0 bases, with 7 bases left in between. Germline CDR1 is SGHDT and CDR2 is YYEEEE. The CDR3 is CASSLGRYSGNTIYF. The CDR3 nucleotides read TGTGCCAGCAGCTTGGGCAGGTACTCTGGAAACACCATATATTTT. The variable domain in full, with the rest retrieved from reference TRBV5-6 and TRBJ1-3, is DAGVTQSPTHLIKTRGQQVTLRCSPKSGHDTVSWYQQALGQGPQFIFQYYEEEERQRGNFPDRFSGHQFPNYSSELNVNALLLGDSALYLCASSLGRYSGNTIYFGEGSWLTVV.

This clonotype appeared many times. The chain links TRBV19 to TRBJ2-4; D remains unclear. Germline CDR1 reads LNHDA; CDR2 reads SQIVND (reference sequence). Trimming shortened V by 5 bases and J by 1 base, and 12 bases separated the two germline ends. This CDR3 has 15 amino acids. CDR3 coding DNA: TGTGCCAGTAGTCCTGCCCAGAGGGCCAAAAACATTCAGTACTTC. It encodes CASSPAQRAKNIQYF.

This clonotype was counted ten times or more. V gene TRBV12-3 or TRBV12-4 combines with J gene TRBJ2-7; TRBD2 agrees at 7 bases. Germline trimming cut 6 bases from V and 4 bases from J; bases unmatched to any gene: 6. The CDR3 runs to 13 residues. The CDR3 loop is CASRSGLGYEQYF. Written as DNA, the CDR3 is TGTGCCAGCAGATCAGGACTAGGGTACGAGCAGTACTTC.

On this clonotype itself: A read error may explain this, as a much larger clone is one base away. The V gene is TRBV20-1, the J gene TRBJ1-5; no definite D call. Germline CDR1 is DFQATT and CDR2 is SNEGSKA (reference sequence). The CDR3 consists of 12 residues. V gave up 6 bases and J gave up 2 bases, with 8 bases separating them. Here the CDR3 DNA reads TGCAGTGCCGGTGATGGCAATCAGCCCCAGCATTTT. This gives the protein CSAGDGNQPQHF.

This clonotype was seen many times. This chain joins TRBV6-5 and TRBJ2-3; 12 bases match TRBD2. V was pared by 2 bases and J by 1 base, with 1 base of the junction left unmatched. CDR1 and CDR2 from the germline V gene are MNHEY and SVGAGI. CDR3 length: 16 amino acids. The DNA for the CDR3 is TGTGCCAGCAGTTACAGACTAGCGGGAGGCACAGATACGCAGTATTTT. As protein: CASSYRLAGGTDTQYF.

A remark on this clonotype: A much larger clone is a single base away; this may be a read error. The V gene is TRBV3-1, the J gene TRBJ2-2, with TRBD2 matching 11 bases. CDR1 is LGHDT, CDR2 YNNKEL, per germline (reference sequence). The CDR3 covers 17 residues. CDR3 sequence (DNA): TGTGCCACCAGCCAAGTCCGGCCTAGCGGGAGGTCCGGGGAGCTGTTTTTT. Protein product: CATSQVRPSGRSGELFF.

This clonotype was counted many times. The chain uses TRBV6-1 and TRBJ2-7; D is possibly TRBD2 (5 bases). Germline V CDR1 and CDR2: MNHNS, SASEGT. The V gene lost 7 bases and the J gene lost 3 bases, with 16 bases spanning the gap. The CDR3 is made up of 14 amino acids. CDR3 loop: CASIPGTTSYEQYF. The CDR3 DNA sequence: TGTGCCAGCATTCCCGGTACAACTAGCTACGAGCAGTACTTC.

Notes on this clonotype: A much larger clone differs by one base, so this may be a read error. The chain recombines TRBV20-1 with TRBJ2-1, with a possible D match to TRBD2 (6 bases). The germline V gene encodes CDR1 DFQATT and CDR2 SNEGSKA (reference sequence). The CDR3 has 16 residues. The CDR3 region is CCAHTYARGDYNEQFF. The CDR3 DNA reads TGCTGTGCTCATACCTACGCGCGGGGAGACTACAATGAGCAGTTCTTC.

This clonotype was observed at least ten times. This chain uses TRBV7-2 with TRBJ2-7; no clear D. Trimming pared 3 bases from V and 1 base from J, leaving 10 bases between. CDR3 size: 14 residues. CDR1 and CDR2 (germline): SGHTA, FQGNSA. The CDR3: CASSFQLLSYEQYF. For the CDR3, the DNA is TGTGCCAGCAGCTTCCAGCTACTATCCTACGAGCAGTACTTC.

This clonotype was recorded many times. This sequence joins TRBV5-1 and TRBJ2-1; 7 nucleotides agree with TRBD1. CDR3 length equals 15 residues. With V trimmed by 1 base and J by 7 bases, 8 bases remained unmatched. Germline-derived CDR1 and CDR2 are SGHRS and YFSETQ. CDR3 DNA: TGCGCCAGCAGCTTGCGACAGGGTGAGTGGAATGAGCAGTTCTTC. This codes for CASSLRQGEWNEQFF.